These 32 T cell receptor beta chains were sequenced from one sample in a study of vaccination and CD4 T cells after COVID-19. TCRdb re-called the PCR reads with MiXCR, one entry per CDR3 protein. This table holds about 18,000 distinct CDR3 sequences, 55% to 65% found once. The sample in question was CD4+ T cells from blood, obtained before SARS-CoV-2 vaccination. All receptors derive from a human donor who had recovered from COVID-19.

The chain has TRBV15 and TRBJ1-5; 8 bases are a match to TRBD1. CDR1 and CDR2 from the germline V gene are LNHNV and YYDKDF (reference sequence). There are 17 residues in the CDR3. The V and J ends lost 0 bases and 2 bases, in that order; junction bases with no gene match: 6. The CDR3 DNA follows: TGTGCCACCAGCAGAGATGTGACAGGGGCCGGCAATCAGCCCCAGCATTTT. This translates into CATSRDVTGAGNQPQHF.

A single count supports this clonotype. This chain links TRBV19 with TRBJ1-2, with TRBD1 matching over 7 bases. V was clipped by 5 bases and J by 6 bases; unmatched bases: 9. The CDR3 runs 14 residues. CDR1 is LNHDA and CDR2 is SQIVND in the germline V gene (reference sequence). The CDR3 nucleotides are TGTGCCAGTAGTCTAGGACAGGCCCGCGATGGCTACACCTTC. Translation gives CASSLGQARDGYTF.

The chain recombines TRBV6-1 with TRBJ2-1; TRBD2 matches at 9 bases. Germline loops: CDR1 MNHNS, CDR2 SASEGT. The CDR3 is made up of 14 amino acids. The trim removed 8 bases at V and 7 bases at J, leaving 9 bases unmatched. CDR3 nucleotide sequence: TGTGCCAGCGAAGATAGCGGGAGTAAGAATGAGCAGTTCTTC. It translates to CASEDSGSKNEQFF.

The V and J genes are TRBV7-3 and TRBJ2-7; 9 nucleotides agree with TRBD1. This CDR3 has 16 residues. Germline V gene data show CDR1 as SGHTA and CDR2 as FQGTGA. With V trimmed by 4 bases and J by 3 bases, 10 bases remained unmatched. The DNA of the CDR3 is TGTGCCAGCAGCTCGTCACCGGGACAGGGTATCTACGAGCAGTACTTC. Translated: CASSSSPGQGIYEQYF.

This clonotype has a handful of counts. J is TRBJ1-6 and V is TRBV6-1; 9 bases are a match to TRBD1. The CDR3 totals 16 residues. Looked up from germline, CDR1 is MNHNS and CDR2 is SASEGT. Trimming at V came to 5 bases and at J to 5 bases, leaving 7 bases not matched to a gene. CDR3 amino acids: CASSPGTGWNNSPLHF. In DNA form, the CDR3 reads TGTGCCAGCAGTCCGGGGACAGGGTGGAATAATTCACCCCTCCACTTT.

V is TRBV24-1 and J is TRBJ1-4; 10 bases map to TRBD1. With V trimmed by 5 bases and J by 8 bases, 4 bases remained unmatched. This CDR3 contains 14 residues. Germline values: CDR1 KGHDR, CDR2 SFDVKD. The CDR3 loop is CATSAGTGEEKLFF. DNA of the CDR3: TGTGCCACCAGTGCCGGGACAGGGGAAGAAAAACTGTTTTTT.

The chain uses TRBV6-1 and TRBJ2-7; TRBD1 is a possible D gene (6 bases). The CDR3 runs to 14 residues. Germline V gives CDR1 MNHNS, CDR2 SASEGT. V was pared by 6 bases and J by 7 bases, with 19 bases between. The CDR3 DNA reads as TGTGCCAGCAGCGACCGGTGGACAGTTGGGGAGCAGTACTTC. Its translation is CASSDRWTVGEQYF.

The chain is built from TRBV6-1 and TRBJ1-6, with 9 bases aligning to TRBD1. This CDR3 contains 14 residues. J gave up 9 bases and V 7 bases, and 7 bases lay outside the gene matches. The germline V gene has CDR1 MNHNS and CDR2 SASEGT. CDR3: CASTRTGGGSPLHF. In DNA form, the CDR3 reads TGTGCCAGCACACGAACAGGGGGCGGTTCACCCCTCCACTTT.

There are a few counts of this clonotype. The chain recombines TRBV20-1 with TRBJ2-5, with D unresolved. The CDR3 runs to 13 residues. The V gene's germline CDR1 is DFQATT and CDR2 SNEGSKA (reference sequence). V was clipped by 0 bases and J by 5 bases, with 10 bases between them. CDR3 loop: CSARDEAPETQYF. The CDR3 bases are TGCAGTGCTAGAGACGAGGCTCCCGAGACCCAGTACTTC.

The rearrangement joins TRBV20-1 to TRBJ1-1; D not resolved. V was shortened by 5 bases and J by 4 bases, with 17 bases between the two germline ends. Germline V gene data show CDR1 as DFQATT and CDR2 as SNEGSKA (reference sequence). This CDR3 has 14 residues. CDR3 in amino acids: CSARERLGFTEAFF. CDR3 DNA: TGCAGTGCTCGGGAGCGCTTGGGGTTCACTGAAGCTTTCTTT.

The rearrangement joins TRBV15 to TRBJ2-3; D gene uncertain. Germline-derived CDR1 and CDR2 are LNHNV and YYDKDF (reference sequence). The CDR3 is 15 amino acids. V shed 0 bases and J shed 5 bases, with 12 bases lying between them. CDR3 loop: CATSRDKSRRDTQYF. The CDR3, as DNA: TGTGCCACCAGCAGAGATAAAAGTCGGAGAGATACGCAGTATTTT.

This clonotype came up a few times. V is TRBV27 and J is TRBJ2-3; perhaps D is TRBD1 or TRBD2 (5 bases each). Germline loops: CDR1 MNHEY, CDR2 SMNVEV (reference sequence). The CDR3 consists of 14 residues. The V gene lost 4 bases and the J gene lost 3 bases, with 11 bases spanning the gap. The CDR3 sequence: CASSSYGTTDTQYF. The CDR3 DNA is TGTGCCAGCAGTTCGTACGGGACGACAGATACGCAGTATTTT.

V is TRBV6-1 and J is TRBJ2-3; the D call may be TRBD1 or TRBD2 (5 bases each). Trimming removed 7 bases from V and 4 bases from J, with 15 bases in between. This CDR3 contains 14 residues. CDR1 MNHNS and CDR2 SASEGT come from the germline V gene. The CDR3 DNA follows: TGTGCCAGCATGGATGGGGGATTTTCAGATACGCAGTATTTT. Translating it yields CASMDGGFSDTQYF.

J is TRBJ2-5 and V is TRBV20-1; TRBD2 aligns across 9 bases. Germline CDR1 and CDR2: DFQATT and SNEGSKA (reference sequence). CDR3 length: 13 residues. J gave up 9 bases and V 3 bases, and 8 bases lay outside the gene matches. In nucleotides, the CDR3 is TGCAGTGCTAGTGTGCGGGAGGGAGCGGCCCAGTACTTC. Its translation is CSASVREGAAQYF.

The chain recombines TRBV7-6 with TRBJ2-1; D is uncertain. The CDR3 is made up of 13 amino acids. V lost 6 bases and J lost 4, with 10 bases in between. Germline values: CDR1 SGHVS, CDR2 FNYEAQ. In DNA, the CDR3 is TGTGCCAGCAGATCCATGAGTTACAATGAGCAGTTCTTC. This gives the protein CASRSMSYNEQFF.

As DNA, the CDR3 is TGTGCCAGCAGGACGGGACAGCTCGGCTACACCTTC. Translated, it gives CASRTGQLGYTF. The chain couples TRBV27 to TRBJ1-2; 7 bases agree with TRBD1. This CDR3 has 12 amino acids. CDR1 is MNHEY, CDR2 SMNVEV, per germline (reference sequence). V lost 6 bases and J lost 8; bases outside the gene matches: 6.

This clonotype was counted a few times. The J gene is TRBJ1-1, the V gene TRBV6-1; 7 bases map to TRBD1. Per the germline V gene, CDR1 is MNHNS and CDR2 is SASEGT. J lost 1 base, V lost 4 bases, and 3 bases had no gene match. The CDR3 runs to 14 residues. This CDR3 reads CASSVTGTNTEAFF. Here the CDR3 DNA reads TGTGCCAGCAGTGTGACAGGGACGAACACTGAAGCTTTCTTT.

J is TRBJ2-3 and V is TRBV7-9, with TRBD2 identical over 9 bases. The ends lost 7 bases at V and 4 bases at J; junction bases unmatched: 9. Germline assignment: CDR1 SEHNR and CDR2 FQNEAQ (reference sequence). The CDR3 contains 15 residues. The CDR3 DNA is TGTGCCAGCACCGAAGTCGGGACTAGCCCAGATACGCAGTATTTT. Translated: CASTEVGTSPDTQYF.

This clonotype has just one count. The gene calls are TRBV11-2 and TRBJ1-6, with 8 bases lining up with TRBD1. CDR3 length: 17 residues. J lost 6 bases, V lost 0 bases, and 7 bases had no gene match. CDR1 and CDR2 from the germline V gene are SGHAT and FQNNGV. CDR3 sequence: CASSLEGRGLRNSPLHF. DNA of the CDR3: TGTGCCAGCAGCTTAGAGGGCAGGGGGCTTCGTAATTCACCCCTCCACTTT.

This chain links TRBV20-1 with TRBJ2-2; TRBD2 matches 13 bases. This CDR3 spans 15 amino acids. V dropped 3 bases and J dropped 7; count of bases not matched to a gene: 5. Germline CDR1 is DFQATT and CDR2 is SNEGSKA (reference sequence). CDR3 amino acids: CSASTSGRAGGELFF. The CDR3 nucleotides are TGCAGTGCTAGTACTAGCGGGAGGGCCGGCGGGGAGCTGTTTTTT.

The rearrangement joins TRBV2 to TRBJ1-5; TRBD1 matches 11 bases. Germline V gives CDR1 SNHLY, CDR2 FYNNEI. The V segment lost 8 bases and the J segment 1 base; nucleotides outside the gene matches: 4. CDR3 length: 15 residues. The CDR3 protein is CASRTGGVSNQPQHF. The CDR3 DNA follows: TGTGCCAGCCGGACAGGGGGCGTGAGCAATCAGCCCCAGCATTTT.

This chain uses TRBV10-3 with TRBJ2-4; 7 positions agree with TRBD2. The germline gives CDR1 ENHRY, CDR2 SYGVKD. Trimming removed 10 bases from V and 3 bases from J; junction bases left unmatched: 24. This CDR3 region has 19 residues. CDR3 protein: CATAQWGGRAEMGKNIQYF. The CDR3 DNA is TGTGCCACCGCTCAGTGGGGGGGGAGGGCCGAGATGGGCAAAAACATTCAGTACTTC.

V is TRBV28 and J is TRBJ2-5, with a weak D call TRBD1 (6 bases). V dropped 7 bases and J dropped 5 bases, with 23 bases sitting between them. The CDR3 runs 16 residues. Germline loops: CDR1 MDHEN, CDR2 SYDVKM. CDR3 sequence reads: CASTSSGSGAIETQYF. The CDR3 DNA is TGTGCCAGCACCTCGAGTGGGTCAGGGGCGATTGAGACCCAGTACTTC.

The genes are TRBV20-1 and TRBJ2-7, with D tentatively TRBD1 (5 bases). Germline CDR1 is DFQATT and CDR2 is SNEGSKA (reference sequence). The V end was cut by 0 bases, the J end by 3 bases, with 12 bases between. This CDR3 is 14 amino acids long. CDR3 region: CSARDSRRGYEQYF. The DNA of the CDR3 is TGCAGTGCTAGAGATTCTAGAAGGGGCTACGAGCAGTACTTC.

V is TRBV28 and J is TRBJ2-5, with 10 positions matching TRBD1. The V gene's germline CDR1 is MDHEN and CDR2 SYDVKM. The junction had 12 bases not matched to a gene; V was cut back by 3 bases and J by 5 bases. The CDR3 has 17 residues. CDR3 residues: CASSLMSGTGADETQYF. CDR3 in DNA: TGTGCCAGCAGTTTGATGTCCGGGACAGGGGCAGATGAGACCCAGTACTTC.

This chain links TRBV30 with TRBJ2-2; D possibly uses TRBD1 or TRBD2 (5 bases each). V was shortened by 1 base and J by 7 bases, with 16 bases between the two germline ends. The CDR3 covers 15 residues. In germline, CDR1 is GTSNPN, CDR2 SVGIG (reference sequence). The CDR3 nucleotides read TGTGCCTGGAGTGGAGGGGCCTTCCTAGGCGGGGAGCTGTTTTTT. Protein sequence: CAWSGGAFLGGELFF.

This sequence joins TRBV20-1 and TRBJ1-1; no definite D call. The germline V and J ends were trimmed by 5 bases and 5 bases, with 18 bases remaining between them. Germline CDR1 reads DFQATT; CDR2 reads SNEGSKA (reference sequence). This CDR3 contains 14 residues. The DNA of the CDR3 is TGCAGTGCTGATTATAACGCAGGAGGGACTGAAGCTTTCTTT. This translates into CSADYNAGGTEAFF.

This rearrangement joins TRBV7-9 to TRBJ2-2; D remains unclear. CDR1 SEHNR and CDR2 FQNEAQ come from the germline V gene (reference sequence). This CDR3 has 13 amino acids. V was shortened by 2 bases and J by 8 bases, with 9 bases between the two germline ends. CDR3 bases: TGTGCCAGCAGCTTATTAAGTGGAGGGGAGCTGTTTTTT. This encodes CASSLLSGGELFF.

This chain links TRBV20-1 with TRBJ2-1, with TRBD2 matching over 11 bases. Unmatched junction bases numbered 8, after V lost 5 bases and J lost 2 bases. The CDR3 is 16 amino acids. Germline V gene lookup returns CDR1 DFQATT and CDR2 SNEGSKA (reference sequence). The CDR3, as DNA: TGCAGTGCTCGAACTAGCGGGAGACATCCCTACAATGAGCAGTTCTTC. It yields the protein CSARTSGRHPYNEQFF.

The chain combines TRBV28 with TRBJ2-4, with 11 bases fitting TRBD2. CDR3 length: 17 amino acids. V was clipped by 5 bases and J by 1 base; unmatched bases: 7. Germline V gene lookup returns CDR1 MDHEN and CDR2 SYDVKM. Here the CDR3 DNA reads TGTGCCAGCAGTCCACCGACTAGCGGGATTGCCAAAAACATTCAGTACTTC. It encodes CASSPPTSGIAKNIQYF.

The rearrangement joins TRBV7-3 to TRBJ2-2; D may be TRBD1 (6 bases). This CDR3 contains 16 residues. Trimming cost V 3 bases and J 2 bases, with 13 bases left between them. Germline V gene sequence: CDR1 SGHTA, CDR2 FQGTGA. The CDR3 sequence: CASSLSWGPNTGELFF. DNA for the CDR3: TGTGCCAGCAGCTTGTCATGGGGGCCTAACACCGGGGAGCTGTTTTTT.

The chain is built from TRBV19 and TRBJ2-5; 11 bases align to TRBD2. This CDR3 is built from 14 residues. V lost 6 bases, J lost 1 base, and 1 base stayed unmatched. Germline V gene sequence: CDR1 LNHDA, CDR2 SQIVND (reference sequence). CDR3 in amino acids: CASSGLAGQETQYF. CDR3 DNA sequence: TGTGCCAGTAGCGGACTAGCGGGCCAAGAGACCCAGTACTTC.